The clone carrying this T cell receptor (beta chain) was recorded a few times. The antigen remains unidentified. Treg sorting used a CD4+CD25+CD127-/low gate. Whole-study results and caveats: The larger cohort examined one V-J beta rearrangement, not whole repertoires.

TCRdb analysed the 5' RACE reads with MiXCR anew, one entry per CDR3 protein. The sample records about 55,000 distinct CDR3 sequences, around 21% being singletons. Trimming took off 2 bases at V and 0 bases at J, with 17 bases between the two ends. CDR1 and CDR2 from the germline V gene are MNHNY and SVGAGI (reference sequence). The CDR3 consists of 19 residues. The specimen was tumor-infiltrating Tregs sorted from the breast tumor. The chain carries TRBV6-6 and TRBJ2-6; D ambiguous. The sequence derives from a female donor with breast cancer. CDR3 residues: CASSYKGQENLSGANVLTF. In nucleotides, the CDR3 is TGTGCCAGCAGTTACAAGGGTCAGGAAAATCTCTCTGGGGCCAACGTCCTGACTTTC.